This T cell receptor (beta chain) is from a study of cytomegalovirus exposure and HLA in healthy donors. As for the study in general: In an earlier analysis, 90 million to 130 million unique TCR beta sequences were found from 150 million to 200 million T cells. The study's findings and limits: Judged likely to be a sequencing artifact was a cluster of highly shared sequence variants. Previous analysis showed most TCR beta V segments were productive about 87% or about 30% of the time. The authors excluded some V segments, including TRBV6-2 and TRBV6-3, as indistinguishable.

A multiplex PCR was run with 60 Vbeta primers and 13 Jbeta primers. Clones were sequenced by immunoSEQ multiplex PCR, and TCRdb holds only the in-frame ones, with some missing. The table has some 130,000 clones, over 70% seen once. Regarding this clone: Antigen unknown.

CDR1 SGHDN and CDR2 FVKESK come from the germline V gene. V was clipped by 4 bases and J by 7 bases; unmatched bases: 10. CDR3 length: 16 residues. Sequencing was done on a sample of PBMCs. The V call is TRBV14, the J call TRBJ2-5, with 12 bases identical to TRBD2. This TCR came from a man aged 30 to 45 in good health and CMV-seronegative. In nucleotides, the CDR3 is TGTGCCAGCAGCCGAACCCTAGCGGGAGGGCCCGGGACCCAGTACTTC. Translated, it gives CASSRTLAGGPGTQYF.